Below are 11 T cell receptor beta chains sequenced from a single sample in a study of regulatory T cells in long-lasting Graves disease. Building the TCR beta libraries relied on iRepertoire HTBI primers, and CDR3 regions underwent Arm-PCR. TCRdb re-called the multiplex PCR reads through MiXCR, storing one row per CDR3 protein. Seen here are some 250,000 distinct CDR3 sequences, around 19% observed once, and the top ten hold more than 20%. The time point: newly diagnosed GD, antithyroid drugs for less than 3 months. Following extraction of RNA from PBMCs, that RNA was used to make the TCR library. The specimen was peripheral blood mononuclear cells (PBMCs), collected at new diagnosis, from a patient treated with antithyroid drugs. The origin of the receptors is a female donor with Graves disease.

This clonotype was seen a few times. The rearrangement links TRBV5-5 to TRBJ1-1, with TRBD1 matching over 9 bases. The CDR3 totals 16 residues. With V trimmed by 1 base and J by 1 base, 5 bases remained unmatched. Germline CDR1 and CDR2: SGHKS and YYEKEE (reference sequence). Here the CDR3 reads CASSLFGTGKNTEAFF. The CDR3 bases are TGTGCCAGCAGCTTGTTCGGGACAGGGAAGAACACTGAAGCTTTCTTT.

This clonotype came up many times. For the CDR3, the DNA is TGTGCCAGCGGGGATAGCGGGAGGGGGGGACAAGGGCAGTTCTTC. Amino acid sequence: CASGDSGRGGQGQFF. V usage is TRBV12-3 or TRBV12-4 and J usage is TRBJ2-1; 11 nucleotides match TRBD2. Losses at the gene ends were 8 bases for V and 12 bases for J; bases not matched to a gene: 15. The CDR3 is 15 amino acids.

This clonotype has ten or more counts. The V gene is TRBV25-1, the J gene TRBJ1-4, with unresolved D. Trimming took off 4 bases at V and 3 bases at J, with 6 bases between the two ends. The CDR3 has 13 residues. The germline gives CDR1 MGHDK, CDR2 SYGVNS. In DNA, the CDR3 is TGTGCCAGCAGTGCACAGTCTAATGAAAAACTGTTTTTT. Translation: CASSAQSNEKLFF.

The rearrangement uses TRBV13 and TRBJ2-7, with D maybe TRBD1 (7 bases). Germline V CDR1 and CDR2: PRHDT, FYEKMQ (reference sequence). The CDR3 has 15 residues. V was shortened by 5 bases and J by 5 bases, with 19 bases between the two germline ends. The CDR3 loop is CASSGGGAFKDEQYF. The CDR3 DNA follows: TGTGCCAGCAGCGGAGGGGGCGCTTTCAAAGACGAGCAGTACTTC.

This clonotype was recorded many times. The genes are TRBV19 and TRBJ2-5; 9 nucleotides line up with TRBD2. The CDR3 extends over 14 amino acids. With 4 bases clipped from V and 3 bases from J, the junction kept 3 bases outside the gene matches. CDR1 and CDR2 from the germline V gene are LNHDA and SQIVND (reference sequence). The CDR3 loop is CASSNIAGEETQYF. DNA for the CDR3: TGTGCCAGTAGTAACATAGCGGGAGAAGAGACCCAGTACTTC.

The chain carries TRBV29-1 and TRBJ2-1; maybe TRBD2 (5 bases). Germline CDR1 is SQVTM and CDR2 is ANQGSEA. The CDR3 is made up of 16 amino acids. Deletions cut 3 bases from V and 7 bases from J, with 22 bases between. The chain's CDR3 is CSVDSRAGPTMNEQFF. The CDR3 DNA reads TGCAGCGTTGATAGCCGGGCGGGCCCCACGATGAATGAGCAGTTCTTC.

This clonotype was recorded many times. The rearrangement links TRBV11-2 to TRBJ1-6; D ambiguous. Trimming stripped 1 base from V and 0 bases from J, with 7 bases between. CDR1 and CDR2 from the germline V gene are SGHAT and FQNNGV. The CDR3 consists of 16 residues. CDR3 bases: TGTGCCAGCAGCTTAGGTGCGATCTCCTATAATTCACCCCTCCACTTT. Residues: CASSLGAISYNSPLHF.

This clonotype was counted a single time. The chain is built from TRBV10-3 and TRBJ2-2, with 7 bases identical to TRBD2. The length of the CDR3 is 16 residues. Looked up from germline, CDR1 is ENHRY and CDR2 is SYGVKD. With V trimmed by 2 bases and J by 2 bases, 5 bases remained unmatched. This CDR3 reads CAISEARGRNTGELFF. CDR3 coding DNA: TGTGCCATCAGTGAGGCTCGCGGGAGAAACACCGGGGAGCTGTTTTTT.

Comment on this clonotype: A much larger clone is a single base away; this may be a read error. The CDR3 is CASSLGPGNVDTQYF. The CDR3 nucleotides are TGTGCCAGTAGTCTGGGACCGGGGAATGTAGATACGCAGTATTTT. V and J are TRBV19 and TRBJ2-3, with D perhaps TRBD1 or TRBD2 (5 bases each). The CDR3 runs to 15 residues. CDR1 and CDR2 from the germline V gene are LNHDA and SQIVND (reference sequence). V lost 5 bases, J lost 5 bases, and 17 bases lay in between.

This clonotype was detected many times. CDR3 DNA sequence: TGCGCCAGCAGCTTGGAGGCAGAAAATGAAAAACTGTTTTTT. Translation gives CASSLEAENEKLFF. The J gene is TRBJ1-4, the V gene TRBV5-1; D is undetermined. The CDR3 spans 14 residues. Germline assignment: CDR1 SGHRS and CDR2 YFSETQ. Trimming cost V 0 bases and J 5 bases, with 8 bases left between them.

This clonotype was picked up many times. V and J are TRBV24-1 and TRBJ2-1; TRBD1 agrees at 11 bases. Trimming removed 3 bases from V and 8 bases from J; junction bases left unmatched: 8. This CDR3 comprises 16 residues. CDR1 and CDR2 (germline): KGHDR, SFDVKD. CDR3 sequence reads: CATSDTLDRGLDEQFF. The CDR3, as DNA: TGTGCCACCAGTGATACATTGGACAGGGGGCTTGATGAGCAGTTCTTC.